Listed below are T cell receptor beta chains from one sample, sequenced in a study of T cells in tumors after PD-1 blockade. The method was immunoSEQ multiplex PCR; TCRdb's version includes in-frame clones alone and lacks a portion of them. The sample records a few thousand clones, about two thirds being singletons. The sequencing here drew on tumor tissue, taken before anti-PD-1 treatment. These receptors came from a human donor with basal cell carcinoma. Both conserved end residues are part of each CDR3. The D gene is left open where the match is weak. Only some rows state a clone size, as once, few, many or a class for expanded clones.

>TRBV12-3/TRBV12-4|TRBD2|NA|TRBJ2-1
TGTGCCAGCAGTTTAGGTCCCGGGACTAGTCCGTTCTTC
CASSLGPGTSPFF
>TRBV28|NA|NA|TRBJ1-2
TGTGCCAGCAGTCCTGACAGGATTAACTATGGCTACACCTTC
CASSPDRINYGYTF
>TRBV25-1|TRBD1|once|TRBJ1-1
TGTGCCAGCAGTGAACAGGGGGCGCGGGTCACTGAAGCTTTCTTT
CASSEQGARVTEAFF
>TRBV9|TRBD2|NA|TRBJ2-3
TGTGCCAGCAGCGTAGTTGGGGGGGATGGATCAGATACGCAGTATTTT
CASSVVGGDGSDTQYF
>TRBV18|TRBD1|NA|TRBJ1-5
TGTGCCAGCTCACCTGGACAGGGCTTGGGGCCCCAGCATTTT
CASSPGQGLGPQHF
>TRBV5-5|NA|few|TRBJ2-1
TGTGCCAGCAGCTTGGACGGCCAGAACTACAATGAGCAGTTCTTC
CASSLDGQNYNEQFF
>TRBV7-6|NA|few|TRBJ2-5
TGTGCCAGCAGCTTAGGGGAAGAGACCCAGTACTTC
CASSLGEETQYF
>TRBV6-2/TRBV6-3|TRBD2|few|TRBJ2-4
TGTGCCAGCAGTTACTCCCCCGGGGGGATTCAGTACTTC
CASSYSPGGIQYF
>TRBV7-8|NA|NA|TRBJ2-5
TGTGCCAGCAGCTTGAACAGGGGGGGAGAGACCCAGTACTTC
CASSLNRGGETQYF
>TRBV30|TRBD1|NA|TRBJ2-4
TGTGCCTGGAGTGTACAAGCGACAGGGGACGGCAAAAACATTCAGTACTTC
CAWSVQATGDGKNIQYF
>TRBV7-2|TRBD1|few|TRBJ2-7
TGTGCCAGCAGCTTGGGACAGGGAAGAGACGAGCAGTACTTC
CASSLGQGRDEQYF
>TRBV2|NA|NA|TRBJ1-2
TGTGCCAGCAACCTGGAAGATCGGATGGCAGGGGAGGGCTATGGCTACACCTTC
CASNLEDRMAGEGYGYTF
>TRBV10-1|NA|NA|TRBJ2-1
TGCGCCAGCAGTGACACCAATTTTTACAATGAGCAGTTCTTC
CASSDTNFYNEQFF
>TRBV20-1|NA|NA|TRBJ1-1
TGCAGTGCTAAAGTTCGTTTTGAAGCTTTCTTT
CSAKVRFEAFF
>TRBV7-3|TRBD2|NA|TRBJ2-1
TGTGCCAGCAGCTCTTTCGGGACTAGCGGGAGGAATGAGCAGTTCTTC
CASSSFGTSGRNEQFF
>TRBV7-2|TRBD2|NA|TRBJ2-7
TGTGCCAGCAGCCCACGGACTAGCGGGGGGTTCCGCTACTTC
CASSPRTSGGFRYF
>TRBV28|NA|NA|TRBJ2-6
TGTGCCAGCAGCCTAGAAGGGGCAGGGGCCAACGTCCTGACTTTC
CASSLEGAGANVLTF
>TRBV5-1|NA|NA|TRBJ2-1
TGCGCCAGCAGCGGATGGGCAGGGGAGGTGAGGCAGTTCTTC
CASSGWAGEVRQFF
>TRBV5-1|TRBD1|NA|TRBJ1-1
TGCGCCAGCGCCGACAGGGGCGAGAACACTGAAGCTTTCTTT
CASADRGENTEAFF
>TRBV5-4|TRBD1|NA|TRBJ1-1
TGTGCCAGCAGCTTATGGGTAACAGGGGTGAACACTGAAGCTTTCTTT
CASSLWVTGVNTEAFF
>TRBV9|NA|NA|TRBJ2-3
TGTGCCAGCAGCGTAGAGGGGGGCGTGGAATCAGATACGCAGTATTTT
CASSVEGGVESDTQYF
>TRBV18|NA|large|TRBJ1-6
TGTGCCAGCTCACCAGGAATTAATTCACCCCTCCACTTT
CASSPGINSPLHF
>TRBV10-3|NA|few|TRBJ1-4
TGTGCCATCAGCCGGGCTACAAGCGGTGAAAAACTGTTTTTT
CAISRATSGEKLFF
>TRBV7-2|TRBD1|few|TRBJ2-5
TGTGCCAGCAGCAGGGACAGGGGGCGCGGGTACCAAGAGACCCAGTACTTC
CASSRDRGRGYQETQYF
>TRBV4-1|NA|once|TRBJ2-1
TGCGCCAGCAGCCATACATTCGGGCCCCCCCCGGGGAATGAGCAGTTCTTC
CASSHTFGPPPGNEQFF
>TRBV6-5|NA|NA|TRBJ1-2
TGTGCCAGCAGTTACTCGTCAGGGCGAGGCTACACCTTC
CASSYSSGRGYTF
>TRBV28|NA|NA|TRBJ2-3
TGTGCCAGCAGTTTACAGGGGTCCACAGATACGCAGTATTTT
CASSLQGSTDTQYF
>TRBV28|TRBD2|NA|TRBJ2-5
TGTGCCAGCACCACAAGCGGGAGGGGAGAGACCCAGTACTTC
CASTTSGRGETQYF
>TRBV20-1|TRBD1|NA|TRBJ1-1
TGCAGTGCTAGACAGGGGGCTGAAGCTTTCTTT
CSARQGAEAFF
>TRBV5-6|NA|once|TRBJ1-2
TGTGCCAGCAGCCGAGGGCCCAGCGACTATGGCTACACCTTC
CASSRGPSDYGYTF
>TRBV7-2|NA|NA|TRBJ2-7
TGTGCCAGCAGCTTCACAGGGATAGGGTCCGAGCAGTACTTC
CASSFTGIGSEQYF
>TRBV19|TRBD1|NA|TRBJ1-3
TGTGCCAGTAGTGCATCCGGGACAGGGGCTGGAAACACCATATATTTT
CASSASGTGAGNTIYF
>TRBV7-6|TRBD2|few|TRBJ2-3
TGTGCCAGCAGCTTAGTGGCGGGGGGGTCCACAGATACGCAGTATTTT
CASSLVAGGSTDTQYF
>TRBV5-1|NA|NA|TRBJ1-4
TGCGCCAGCAGAAACAGGGTTGGTGAAAAACTGTTTTTT
CASRNRVGEKLFF
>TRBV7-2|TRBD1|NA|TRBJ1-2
TGTGCCAGCAGCTTAGATGGAGGACAGGGGGCCTTGCATGGCTACACCTTC
CASSLDGGQGALHGYTF
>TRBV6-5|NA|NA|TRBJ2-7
TGTGCCAGCAGTTACCAAGGAGAGCAGTACTTC
CASSYQGEQYF
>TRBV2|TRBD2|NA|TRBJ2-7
TGTGCCAGCAGTGGGACTAGCCGCTCCTACGAGCAGTACTTC
CASSGTSRSYEQYF
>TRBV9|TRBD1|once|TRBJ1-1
TGTGCCAGCAGCCCAGGACAGGGTAGAGTAGGGACTGAAGCTTTCTTT
CASSPGQGRVGTEAFF
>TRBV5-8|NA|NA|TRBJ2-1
TGTGCCAGCAGCTTGGGACTGAGCTCCTACAATGAGCAGTTCTTC
CASSLGLSSYNEQFF
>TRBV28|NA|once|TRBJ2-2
TGTGCCAGCAGTCCAGGGGGAGGCACCGGGGAGCTGTTTTTT
CASSPGGGTGELFF
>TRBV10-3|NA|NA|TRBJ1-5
TGTGCCATCACTGGAGGCTCGGATCAGCCCCAGCATTTT
CAITGGSDQPQHF
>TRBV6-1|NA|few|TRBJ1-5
TGTGCCAGCAGTGAATGGGGGGCGGGACAGCCCCAGCATTTT
CASSEWGAGQPQHF
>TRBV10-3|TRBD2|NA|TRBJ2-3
TGTGCCATCAGTGAGTCGGCTAGCGGGGGCACAGATACGCAGTATTTT
CAISESASGGTDTQYF
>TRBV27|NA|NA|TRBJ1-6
TGTGCCAGCAGTCCCTATATATCGGGCGCAAATTCACCCCTCCACTTT
CASSPYISGANSPLHF
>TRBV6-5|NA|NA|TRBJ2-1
TGTGCCAGCAATCGAAATGAGCAGTTCTTC
CASNRNEQFF
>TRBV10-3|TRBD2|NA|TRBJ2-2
TGTGCCATCAGGGTTACTAGCGGAAAACACACCGGGGAGCTGTTTTTT
CAIRVTSGKHTGELFF
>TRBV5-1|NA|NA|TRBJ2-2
TGCGCCAGCAGCTTGAGGCCTACCCCCGGGGAGCTGTTTTTT
CASSLRPTPGELFF
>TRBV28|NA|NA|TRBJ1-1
TGTGCCAGCAGTTTGGGACGTGGGACTGAAGCTTTCTTT
CASSLGRGTEAFF
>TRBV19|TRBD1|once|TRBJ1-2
TGTGCCAGTAGTATCTGGTCGGACAGGAACTATGGCTACACCTTC
CASSIWSDRNYGYTF
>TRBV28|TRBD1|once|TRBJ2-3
TGTGCCAGCAGCTCGAGCAGGGGGCTTGGGACTAGCACAGATACGCAGTATTTT
CASSSSRGLGTSTDTQYF
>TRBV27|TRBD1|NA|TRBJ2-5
TGTGCCAGCAAATCAAGAGGGGGCGAGACCCAGTACTTC
CASKSRGGETQYF
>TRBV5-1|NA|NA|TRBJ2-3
TGCGCCAGCAGCTTGCAGGCCAGCACAGATACGCAGTATTTT
CASSLQASTDTQYF
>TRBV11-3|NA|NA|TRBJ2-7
TGTGCCAGCAGCTCGAACAGGGTAAGCGAGCAGTACTTC
CASSSNRVSEQYF
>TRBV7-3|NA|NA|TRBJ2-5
TGTGCCAGCAGCCTATCCGGTGGGGGCGGCCAAGAGACCCAGTACTTC
CASSLSGGGGQETQYF